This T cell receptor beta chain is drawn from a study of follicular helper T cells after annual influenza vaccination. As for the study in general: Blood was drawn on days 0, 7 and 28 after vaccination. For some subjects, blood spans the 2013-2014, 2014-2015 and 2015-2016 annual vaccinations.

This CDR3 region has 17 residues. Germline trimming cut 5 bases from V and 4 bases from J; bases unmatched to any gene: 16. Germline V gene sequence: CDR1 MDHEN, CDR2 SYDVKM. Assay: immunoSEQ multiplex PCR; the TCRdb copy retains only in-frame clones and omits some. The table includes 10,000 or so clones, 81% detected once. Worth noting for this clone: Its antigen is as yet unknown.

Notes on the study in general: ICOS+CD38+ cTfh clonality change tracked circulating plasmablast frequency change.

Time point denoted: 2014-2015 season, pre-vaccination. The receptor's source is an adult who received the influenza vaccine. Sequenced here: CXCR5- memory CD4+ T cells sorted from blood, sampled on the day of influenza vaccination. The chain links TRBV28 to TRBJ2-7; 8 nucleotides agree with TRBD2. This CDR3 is CASSPSSGRDLYYEQYF. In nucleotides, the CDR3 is TGTGCCAGCAGTCCCTCCTCCGGGAGGGATTTATATTACGAGCAGTACTTC.